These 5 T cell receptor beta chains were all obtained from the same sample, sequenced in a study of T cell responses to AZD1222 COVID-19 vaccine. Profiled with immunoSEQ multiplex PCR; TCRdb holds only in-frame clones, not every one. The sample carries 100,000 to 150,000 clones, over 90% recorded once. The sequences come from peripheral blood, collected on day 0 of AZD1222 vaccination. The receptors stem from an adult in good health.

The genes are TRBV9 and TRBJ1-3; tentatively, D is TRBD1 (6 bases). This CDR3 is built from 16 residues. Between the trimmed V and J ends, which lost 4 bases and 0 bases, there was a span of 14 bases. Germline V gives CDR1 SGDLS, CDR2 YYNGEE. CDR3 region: CASSSGRGDSGNTIYF. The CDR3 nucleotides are TGTGCCAGCAGCTCGGGAAGGGGGGACTCTGGAAACACCATATATTTT.

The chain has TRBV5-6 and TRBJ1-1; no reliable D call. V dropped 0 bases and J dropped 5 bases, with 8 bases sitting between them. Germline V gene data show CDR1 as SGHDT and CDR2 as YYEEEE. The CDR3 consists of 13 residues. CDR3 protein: CASSLGVPTEAFF. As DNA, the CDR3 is TGTGCCAGCAGCTTGGGTGTACCAACTGAAGCTTTCTTT.

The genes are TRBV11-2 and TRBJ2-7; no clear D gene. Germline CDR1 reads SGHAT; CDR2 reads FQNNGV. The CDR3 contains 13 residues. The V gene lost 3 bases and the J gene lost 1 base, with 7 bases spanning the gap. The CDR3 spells CASSFGSSYEQYF. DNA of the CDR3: TGTGCCAGCAGCTTCGGATCGTCCTACGAGCAGTACTTC. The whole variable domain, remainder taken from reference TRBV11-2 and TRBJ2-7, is EAGVAQSPRYKIIEKRQSVAFWCNPISGHATLYWYQQILGQGPKLLIQFQNNGVVDDSQLPKDRFSAERLKGVDSTLKIQPAKLEDSAVYLCASSFGSSYEQYFGPGTRLTVT.

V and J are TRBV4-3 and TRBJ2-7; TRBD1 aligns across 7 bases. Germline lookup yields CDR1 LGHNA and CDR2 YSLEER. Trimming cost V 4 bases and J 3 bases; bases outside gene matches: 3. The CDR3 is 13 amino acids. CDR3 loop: CASSPGQYYEQYF. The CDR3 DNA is TGCGCCAGCAGCCCGGGACAGTACTACGAGCAGTACTTC.

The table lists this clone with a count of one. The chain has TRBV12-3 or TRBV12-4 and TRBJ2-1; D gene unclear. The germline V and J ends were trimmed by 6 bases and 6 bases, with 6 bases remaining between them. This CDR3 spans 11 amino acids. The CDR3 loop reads CASRGPNEQFF. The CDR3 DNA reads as TGTGCCAGCAGAGGGCCCAATGAGCAGTTCTTC.